A selection of T cell receptor beta chains follows, all from one sample in a study of blood T cell repertoires in COVID-19. The data were produced by immunoSEQ multiplex PCR, yet TCRdb's version contains in-frame clones alone and is incomplete. The sample gives fewer than 200,000 clones, 75% to 80% of which show up once; less than 30% is in the top ten. The specimen sequenced was peripheral blood. The source is a woman aged 70-85 years with acute or convalescent COVID-19. Each CDR3 is given with its conserved first and last residue.

V,J,CDR3
TRBV28,TRBJ2-7,CASSPSSFSYEQYF
TRBV24-1,TRBJ2-1,CATSPRDNEQFF
TRBV4-2,TRBJ2-4,CASSQDFRGKNIQYF
TRBV7-2,TRBJ2-3,CASSFSGGTDTQYF
TRBV7-2,TRBJ2-7,CASSEGLAGVKEQYF
TRBV11-2,TRBJ2-7,CASRRAGGSSYEQYF
TRBV11-2,TRBJ2-1,CASSSHSGRAQAEQFF
TRBV11-1,TRBJ2-7,CASSRTGDSSYEQYF
TRBV19,TRBJ2-1,CASSIVAGLVRNEQFF
TRBV7-9,TRBJ2-4,CASSHNRGYIQYF
TRBV27,TRBJ1-5,CASSPYLGGGRSQPQHF
TRBV5-1,TRBJ2-7,CASSSGQGAIEQYF
TRBV27,TRBJ1-5,CASSLSLSNQPQHF
TRBV6-1,TRBJ2-3,CASSEPGQGTDTQYF
TRBV6-1,TRBJ2-7,CASSEISGLKRYEQYF
TRBV19,TRBJ2-5,CASSIGVGGETQYF
TRBV18,TRBJ1-1,CASSPPGGMNTEAFF
TRBV5-1,TRBJ1-1,CASRYFSGSTEAFF
TRBV19,TRBJ2-1,CASSIAPGQGDEQFF
TRBV29-1,TRBJ2-1,CSVTSGGYNEQFF
TRBV19,TRBJ2-7,CASSSRQTDSYEQYF
TRBV3-1/TRBV3-2,TRBJ1-6,CASSQGGVETPLHF
TRBV13,TRBJ2-2,CASSLDGEREAVGELFF
TRBV3-1/TRBV3-2,TRBJ2-7,CASSQVGRVRHEQYF
TRBV5-1,TRBJ1-6,CASRNQTNINSPLHF
TRBV3-1/TRBV3-2,TRBJ1-5,CASGLGLQNQPQHF
TRBV6-6,TRBJ2-7,CASSNRQGISYEQYF
TRBV11-2,TRBJ2-7,CASSFRRGEQYF
TRBV6-2/TRBV6-3,TRBJ2-1,CASSYRQGSSYNEQFF
TRBV5-6,TRBJ2-1,CASSGGQGPNEQFF
TRBV27,TRBJ2-7,CATSPRQLSTYEQYF
TRBV2,TRBJ1-1,CASKLRGENTEAFF
TRBV4-1,TRBJ2-1,CASSPEQWVTGTSESYNEQFF
TRBV9,TRBJ1-2,CASSVARTGEEGYTF
TRBV2,TRBJ1-1,CASRPRQGFRTEAFF
TRBV6-5,TRBJ2-7,CASSYDGQGYYEQYF
TRBV19,TRBJ1-1,CASSWDRDTEAFF
TRBV10-2,TRBJ1-6,CASTGTGGSPLHF
TRBV27,TRBJ1-5,CASRASLNAQPQHF
TRBV5-1,TRBJ2-1,CASRAGGMGEQFF
TRBV5-1,TRBJ2-7,CASSFRGGEQYF